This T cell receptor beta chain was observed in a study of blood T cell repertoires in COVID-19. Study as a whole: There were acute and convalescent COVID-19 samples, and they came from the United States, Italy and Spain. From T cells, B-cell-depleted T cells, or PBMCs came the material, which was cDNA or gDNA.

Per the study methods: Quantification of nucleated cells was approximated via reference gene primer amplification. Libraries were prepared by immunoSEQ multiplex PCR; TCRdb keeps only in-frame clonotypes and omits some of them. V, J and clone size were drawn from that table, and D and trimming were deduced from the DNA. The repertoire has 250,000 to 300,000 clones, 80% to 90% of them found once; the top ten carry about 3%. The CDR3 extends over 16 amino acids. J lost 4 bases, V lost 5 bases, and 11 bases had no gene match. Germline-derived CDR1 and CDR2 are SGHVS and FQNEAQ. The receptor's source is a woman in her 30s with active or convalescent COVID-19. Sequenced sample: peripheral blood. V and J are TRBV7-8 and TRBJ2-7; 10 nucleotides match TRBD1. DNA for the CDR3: TGTGCCAGCAGCCCAAGGACAGGGGGGGGCTTTTACGAGCAGTACTTC. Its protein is CASSPRTGGGFYEQYF.